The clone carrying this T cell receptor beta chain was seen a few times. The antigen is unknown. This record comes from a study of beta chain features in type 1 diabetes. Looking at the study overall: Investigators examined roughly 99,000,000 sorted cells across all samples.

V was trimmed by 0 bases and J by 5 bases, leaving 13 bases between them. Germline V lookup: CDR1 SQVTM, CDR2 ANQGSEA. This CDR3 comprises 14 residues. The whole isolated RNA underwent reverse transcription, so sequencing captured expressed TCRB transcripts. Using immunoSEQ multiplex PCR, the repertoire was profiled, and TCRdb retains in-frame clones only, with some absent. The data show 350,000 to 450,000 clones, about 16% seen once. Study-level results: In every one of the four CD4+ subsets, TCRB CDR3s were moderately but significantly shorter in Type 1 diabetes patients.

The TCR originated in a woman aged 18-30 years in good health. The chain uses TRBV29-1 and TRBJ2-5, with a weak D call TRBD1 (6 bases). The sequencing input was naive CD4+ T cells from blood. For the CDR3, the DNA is TGCAGCGTTGAAGATATGGGACAAAGGGAGACCCAGTACTTC. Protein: CSVEDMGQRETQYF.